This TCR beta chain was sequenced during a study of blood T cell repertoires in COVID-19. Sequenced by immunoSEQ multiplex PCR; TCRdb stores in-frame clones only, minus some. The sample contains 210,000 or so clones, about 88% of which appear only once. The V and J ends lost 4 bases and 0 bases respectively, with 16 bases between them. CDR1 SEHNR and CDR2 FQNEAQ come from the germline V gene (reference sequence). This CDR3 spans 16 amino acids. The origin of this receptor is a man aged 35 to 55 with active or convalescent COVID-19. Specimen: peripheral blood. This rearrangement joins TRBV7-9 to TRBJ2-7, with D possibly TRBD1 on 6 matching bases. CDR3 sequence (DNA): TGTGCCAGCAGCTCAATCTGGGACATATACTCCTACGAGCAGTACTTC. Residues: CASSSIWDIYSYEQYF.